In this sample, the clone carrying this TCR beta chain turned up once. Using immunoSEQ multiplex PCR, the repertoire was profiled, and TCRdb retains in-frame clones only, with some absent. The sample includes some 210,000 clones, around 90% of them seen just once. The CDR3 runs 11 residues. Germline assignment: CDR1 SNHLY and CDR2 FYNNEI. V lost 8 bases, J lost 8 bases, and 12 bases lay in between. The sample comes from a study of blood T cell repertoires in COVID-19. The V gene is TRBV2, the J gene TRBJ1-2, with D perhaps matching TRBD1 (5 bases). This receptor was obtained from a man in his thirties or forties with acute or convalescent COVID-19. Sequencing input: peripheral blood. The CDR3 region is CASQGFGGYTF. CDR3 sequence (DNA): TGTGCCAGCCAGGGATTCGGGGGCTACACCTTC.